This TCR beta chain emerged from a study of blood T cell repertoires in COVID-19. Across the whole study: Samples representing acute and convalescent COVID-19 were sourced from the United States, Italy and Spain. From T cells, B-cell-depleted T cells, or PBMCs came the material, which was cDNA or gDNA.

In the original processing: Amplification with reference gene primers provided the estimates of nucleated cell counts. Some clones are missing from TCRdb's copy, which holds only in-frame ones; the method was immunoSEQ multiplex PCR. The DNA gave D and trimming, while V, J and clone size come from that table. The table has 140,000 or so clones, about four fifths seen once. This clone was seen a handful of times. Germline V CDR1 and CDR2: SGHRS, YFSETQ. The V gene lost 2 bases and the J gene lost 3 bases, with 12 bases spanning the gap. The CDR3 is 15 amino acids. This chain joins TRBV5-1 and TRBJ2-1, with a possible D match to TRBD1 (5 bases). Sequenced input: peripheral blood. This sequence was found in a human donor in a cohort sampled during active COVID-19. Here the CDR3 reads CASSLGSGIYNEQFF. As DNA, the CDR3 is TGCGCCAGCAGCTTAGGATCAGGGATCTACAATGAGCAGTTCTTC.